A single T cell receptor (beta chain) is shown here with its context. What it binds is not known. For every subset, genomic DNA was evenly distributed across several immunoSEQ plates. Repertoires were generated with immunoSEQ multiplex PCR, while TCRdb's copy carries only in-frame clones and drops some. This table has nearly 750,000 clones, 72% appearing once. The source of the sample is a study of shared clonotypes between healthy human individuals. Whole-study results and caveats: Generation probabilities of non-shared clonotypes were lower (relative to those shared by all four donors).

Sequenced: memory CD4+ T cells sorted from blood. Subset here: CD45RA-negative fraction. The sequence derives from a woman in her twenties or thirties in good health.

CDR3 bases: TGTGCCAGCCGGGGCGGGGTGAACACCGGGGAGCTGTTTTTT. Translation: CASRGGVNTGELFF. The chain joins TRBV27 to TRBJ2-2; TRBD2 might be the D (6 bases). The germline V gene has CDR1 MNHEY and CDR2 SMNVEV (reference sequence). The CDR3 is made up of 14 amino acids. V was clipped by 8 bases and J by 1 base, with 11 bases between them.